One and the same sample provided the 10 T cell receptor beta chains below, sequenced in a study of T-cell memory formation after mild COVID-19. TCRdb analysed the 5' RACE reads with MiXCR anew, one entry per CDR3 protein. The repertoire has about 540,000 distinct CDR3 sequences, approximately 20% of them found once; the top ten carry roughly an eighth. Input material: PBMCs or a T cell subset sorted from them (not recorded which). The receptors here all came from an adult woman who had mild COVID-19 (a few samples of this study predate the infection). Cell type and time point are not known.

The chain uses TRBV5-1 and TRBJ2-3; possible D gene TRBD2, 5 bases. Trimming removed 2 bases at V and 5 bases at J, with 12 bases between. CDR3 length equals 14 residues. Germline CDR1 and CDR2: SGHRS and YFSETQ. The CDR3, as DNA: TGCGCCAGCAGCTTCCACGAGGGCAGAGATACGCAGTATTTT. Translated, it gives CASSFHEGRDTQYF.

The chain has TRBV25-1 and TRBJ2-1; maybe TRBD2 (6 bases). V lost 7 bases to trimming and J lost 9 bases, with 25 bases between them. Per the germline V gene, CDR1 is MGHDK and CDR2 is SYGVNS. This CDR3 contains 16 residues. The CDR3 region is CASMGNGGEAVGEQFF. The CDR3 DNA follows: TGTGCCAGCATGGGGAACGGCGGGGAAGCCGTCGGTGAGCAGTTCTTC.

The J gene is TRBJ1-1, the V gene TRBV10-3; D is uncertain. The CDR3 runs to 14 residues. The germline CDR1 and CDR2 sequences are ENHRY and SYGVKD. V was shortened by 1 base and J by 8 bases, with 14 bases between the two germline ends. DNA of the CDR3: TGTGCCATCAGTGAGTGGAGGGAGGAGGGAGAAGCTTTCTTT. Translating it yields CAISEWREEGEAFF.

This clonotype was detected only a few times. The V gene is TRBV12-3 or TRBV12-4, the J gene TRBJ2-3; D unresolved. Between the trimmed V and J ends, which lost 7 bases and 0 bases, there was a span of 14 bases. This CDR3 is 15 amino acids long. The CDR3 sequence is CASIRAAFSTDTQYF. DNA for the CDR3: TGTGCCAGCATAAGGGCAGCTTTTAGCACAGATACGCAGTATTTT.

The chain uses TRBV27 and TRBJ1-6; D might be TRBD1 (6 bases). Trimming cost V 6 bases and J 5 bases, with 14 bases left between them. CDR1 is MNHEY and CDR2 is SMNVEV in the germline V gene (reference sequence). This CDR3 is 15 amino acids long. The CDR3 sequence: CASRPWTENNSPLHF. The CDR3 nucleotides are TGTGCCAGCAGACCATGGACAGAGAATAATTCACCCCTCCACTTT.

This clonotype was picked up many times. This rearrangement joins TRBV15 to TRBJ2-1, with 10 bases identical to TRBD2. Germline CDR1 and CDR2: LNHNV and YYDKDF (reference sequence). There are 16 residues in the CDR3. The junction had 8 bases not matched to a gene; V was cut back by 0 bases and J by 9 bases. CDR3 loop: CATSRELAGSAGEQFF. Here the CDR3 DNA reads TGTGCCACCAGCAGAGAACTAGCGGGAAGTGCTGGTGAGCAGTTCTTC. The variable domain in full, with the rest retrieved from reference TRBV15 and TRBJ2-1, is DAMVIQNPRYQVTQFGKPVTLSCSQTLNHNVMYWYQQKSSQAPKLLFHYYDKDFNNEADTPDNFQSRRPNTSFCFLDIRSPGLGDTAMYLCATSRELAGSAGEQFFGPGTRLTVL.

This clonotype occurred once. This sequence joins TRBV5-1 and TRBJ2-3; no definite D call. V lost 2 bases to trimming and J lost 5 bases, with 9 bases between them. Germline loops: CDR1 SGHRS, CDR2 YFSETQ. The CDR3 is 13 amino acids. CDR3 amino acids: CASSLAPEDTQYF. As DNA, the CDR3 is TGCGCCAGCAGCTTAGCGCCCGAAGATACGCAGTATTTT.

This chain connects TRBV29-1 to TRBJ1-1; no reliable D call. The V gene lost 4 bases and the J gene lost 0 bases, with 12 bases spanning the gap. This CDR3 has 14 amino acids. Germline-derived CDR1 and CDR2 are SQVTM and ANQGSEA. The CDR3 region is CSVVSHYMNTEAFF. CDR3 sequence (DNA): TGCAGCGTTGTTTCACACTACATGAACACTGAAGCTTTCTTT.

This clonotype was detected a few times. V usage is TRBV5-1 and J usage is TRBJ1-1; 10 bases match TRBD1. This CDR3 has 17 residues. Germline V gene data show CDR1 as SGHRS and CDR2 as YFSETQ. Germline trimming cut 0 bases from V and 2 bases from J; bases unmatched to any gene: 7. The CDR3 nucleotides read TGCGCCAGCAGCTTGGGACAGGGGGCGCGGATAAACACTGAAGCTTTCTTT. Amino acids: CASSLGQGARINTEAFF.

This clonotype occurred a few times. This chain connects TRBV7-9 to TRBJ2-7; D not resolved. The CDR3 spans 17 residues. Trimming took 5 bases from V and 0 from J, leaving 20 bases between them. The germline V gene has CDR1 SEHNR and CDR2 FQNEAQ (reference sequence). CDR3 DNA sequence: TGTGCCAGCAGCCAAGCCTACAACGGGCCGAGCTCCTACGAGCAGTACTTC. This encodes CASSQAYNGPSSYEQYF.